This passage covers 5 T cell receptor beta chains from one sample sequenced in a study of cytomegalovirus exposure and HLA in healthy donors. The PCR made use of 60 Vbeta and 13 Jbeta primers. Sequencing was performed with immunoSEQ multiplex PCR; in TCRdb, only in-frame clones are kept and a portion is missing. The table lists around 200,000 clones, about 80% of them singletons. The sequenced sample consisted of PBMCs. These receptors came from a woman in her forties or fifties in good health and CMV-seropositive.

This chain joins TRBV18 and TRBJ2-5; D is uncertain. Trimming shortened V by 2 bases and J by 4 bases, and 8 bases separated the two germline ends. Germline V lookup: CDR1 KGHSH, CDR2 LQKENI. The CDR3 is 13 amino acids. The CDR3 region is CASSPTTRETQYF. CDR3 DNA sequence: TGTGCCAGCTCACCAACCACCAGAGAGACCCAGTACTTC.

The rearrangement uses TRBV4-3 and TRBJ2-3; D remains ambiguous. CDR3 length: 14 amino acids. CDR1 LGHNA and CDR2 YSLEER come from the germline V gene. V was shortened by 4 bases and J by 4 bases, with 12 bases between the two germline ends. CDR3 in amino acids: CASSPPQESDTQYF. The CDR3 DNA follows: TGCGCCAGCAGCCCTCCGCAAGAGTCAGATACGCAGTATTTT.

Regarding this clone: Relative to the germline gene, one junction end is altered; a read error may explain this. This chain connects TRBV7-9 to TRBJ2-1, with 8 bases that match TRBD1. There are 15 residues in the CDR3. Per germline, CDR1 SEHNR and CDR2 FQNEAQ (reference sequence). The DNA for the CDR3 is TGTTCCAGCAGCTCCGACAGGGGCTCTTACAATGAGCAGTTCTTC. This codes for CSSSSDRGSYNEQFF. The variable domain in full, with the rest retrieved from reference TRBV7-9 and TRBJ2-1, is DTGVSQNPRHKITKRGQNVTFRCDPISEHNRLYWYRQTLGQGPEFLTYFQNEAQLEKSRLLSDRFSAERPKGSFSTLEIQRTEQGDSAMYLCSSSSDRGSYNEQFFGPGTRLTVL.

The chain carries TRBV5-4 and TRBJ1-3; D gene unclear. V was pared by 0 bases and J by 4 bases, with 11 bases between. This CDR3 contains 15 residues. Germline CDR1 SGHNT, CDR2 YYREEE (reference sequence). CDR3 loop: CASSLDLAGGNTIYF. The CDR3 DNA reads as TGTGCCAGCAGCTTGGACTTAGCGGGAGGAAACACCATATATTTT.

The chain is built from TRBV7-8 and TRBJ2-3, with D tentatively TRBD1 (7 bases). V was pared by 5 bases and J by 2 bases, with 20 bases between. The germline gives CDR1 SGHVS, CDR2 FQNEAQ. This CDR3 has 17 residues. The CDR3 spells CASSKRSAGGSTDTQYF. The CDR3 DNA sequence: TGTGCCAGCAGCAAACGGTCGGCAGGGGGGTCCACAGATACGCAGTATTTT. Full variable domain (remainder filled in from reference TRBV7-8 and TRBJ2-3): GAGVSQSPRYKVAKRGQDVALRCDPISGHVSLFWYQQALGQGPEFLTYFQNEAQLDKSGLPSDRFFAERPEGSVSTLKIQRTQQEDSAVYLCASSKRSAGGSTDTQYFGPGTRLTVL.